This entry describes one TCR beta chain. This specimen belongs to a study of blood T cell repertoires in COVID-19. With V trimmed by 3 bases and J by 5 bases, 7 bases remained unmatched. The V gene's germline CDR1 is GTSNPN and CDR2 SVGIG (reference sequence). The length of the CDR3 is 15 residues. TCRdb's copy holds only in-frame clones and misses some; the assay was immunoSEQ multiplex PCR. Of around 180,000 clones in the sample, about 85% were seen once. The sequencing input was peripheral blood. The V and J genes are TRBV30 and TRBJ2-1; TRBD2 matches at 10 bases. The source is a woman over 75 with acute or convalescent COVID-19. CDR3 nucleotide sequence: TGTGCCTGGAGGGTAGGACTAGCGGAGGACAATGAGCAGTTCTTC. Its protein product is CAWRVGLAEDNEQFF.